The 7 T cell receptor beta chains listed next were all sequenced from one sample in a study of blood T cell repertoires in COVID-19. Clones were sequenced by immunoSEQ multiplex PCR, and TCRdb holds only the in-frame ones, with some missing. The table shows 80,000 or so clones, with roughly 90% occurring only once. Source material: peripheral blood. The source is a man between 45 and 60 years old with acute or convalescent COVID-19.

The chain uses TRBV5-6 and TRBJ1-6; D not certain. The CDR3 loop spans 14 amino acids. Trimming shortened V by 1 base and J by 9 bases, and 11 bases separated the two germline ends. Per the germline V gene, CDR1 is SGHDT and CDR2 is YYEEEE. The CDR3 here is CASSLRRAGSPLHF. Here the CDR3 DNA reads TGTGCCAGCAGCTTGCGAAGGGCGGGTTCACCCCTCCACTTT.

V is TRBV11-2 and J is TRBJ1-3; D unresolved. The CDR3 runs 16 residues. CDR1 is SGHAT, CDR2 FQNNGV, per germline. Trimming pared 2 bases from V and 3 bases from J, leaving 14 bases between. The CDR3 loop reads CASSLMGSKYGNTIYF. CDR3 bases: TGTGCCAGCAGCTTAATGGGCTCGAAGTATGGAAACACCATATATTTT.

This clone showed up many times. The CDR3 spells CASWEGGGEDEKLFF. The CDR3 DNA follows: TGTGCCAGCTGGGAGGGCGGAGGAGAGGACGAAAAACTGTTTTTT. The rearrangement joins TRBV2 to TRBJ1-4; no reliable D call. Germline CDR1 and CDR2: SNHLY and FYNNEI. Trimming shortened V by 8 bases and J by 8 bases, and 21 bases separated the two germline ends. The CDR3 spans 15 residues.

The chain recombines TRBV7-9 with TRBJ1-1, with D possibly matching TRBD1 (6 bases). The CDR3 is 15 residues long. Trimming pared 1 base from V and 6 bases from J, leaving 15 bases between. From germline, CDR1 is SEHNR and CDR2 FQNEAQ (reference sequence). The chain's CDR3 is CASSLVVSGGPEAFF. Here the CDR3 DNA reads TGTGCCAGCAGCTTAGTGGTATCGGGGGGCCCTGAAGCTTTCTTT. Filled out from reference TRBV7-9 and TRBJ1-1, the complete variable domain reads DTGVSQNPRHKITKRGQNVTFRCDPISEHNRLYWYRQTLGQGPEFLTYFQNEAQLEKSRLLSDRFSAERPKGSFSTLEIQRTEQGDSAMYLCASSLVVSGGPEAFFGQGTRLTVV.

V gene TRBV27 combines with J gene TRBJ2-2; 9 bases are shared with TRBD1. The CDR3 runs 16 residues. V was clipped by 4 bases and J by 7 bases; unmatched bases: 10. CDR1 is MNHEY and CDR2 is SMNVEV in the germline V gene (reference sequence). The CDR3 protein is CASSSPGTGRYGELFF. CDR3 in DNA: TGTGCCAGCAGTTCCCCCGGGACAGGGAGGTACGGGGAGCTGTTTTTT.

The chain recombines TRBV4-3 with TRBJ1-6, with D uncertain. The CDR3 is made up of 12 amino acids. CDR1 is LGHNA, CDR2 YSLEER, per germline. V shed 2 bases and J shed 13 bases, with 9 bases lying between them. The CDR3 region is CASSQWRAPLHF. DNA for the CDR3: TGCGCCAGCAGCCAATGGCGGGCTCCCCTCCACTTT.

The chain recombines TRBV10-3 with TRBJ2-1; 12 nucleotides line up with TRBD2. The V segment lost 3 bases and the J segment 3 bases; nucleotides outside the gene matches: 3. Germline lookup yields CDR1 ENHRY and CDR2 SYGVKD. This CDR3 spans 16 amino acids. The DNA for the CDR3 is TGTGCCATCAGTGACCTGACTAGCGGGGGCTACAATGAGCAGTTCTTC. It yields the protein CAISDLTSGGYNEQFF.